Presented here are 24 T cell receptor beta chains from one specimen sequenced in a study of CD8 T cells in ankylosing spondylitis. TCRdb re-called the 5' RACE reads with MiXCR, one entry per CDR3 protein. The table records 180,000 or so distinct CDR3 sequences, around 10% of them present only once. The sample consisted of blood, either unsorted or a sorted T cell fraction (not recorded which). These receptors originate from a male donor with ankylosing spondylitis or in good health (not recorded which).

In its sample, this clonotype was seen many times. This chain links TRBV29-1 with TRBJ2-5; 7 bases fit TRBD1. Germline V gives CDR1 SQVTM, CDR2 ANQGSEA. The CDR3 runs to 14 residues. V shed 7 bases, J shed 2 bases, and the junction held 10 bases outside the gene matches. CDR3 coding DNA: TGCAGCGCAGATGGGGACAGAATTCAAGAGACCCAGTACTTC. It translates to CSADGDRIQETQYF.

This clonotype was picked up many times. The rearrangement links TRBV10-3 to TRBJ1-2; D remains ambiguous. This CDR3 contains 14 residues. The V gene's germline CDR1 is ENHRY and CDR2 SYGVKD. Trimming removed 3 bases from V and 7 bases from J, with 15 bases in between. The CDR3 bases are TGTGCCATCAGTGAAGGTGGGGTAATGGGTGGCTACACCTTC. Its protein is CAISEGGVMGGYTF.

This clonotype was seen a single time. The CDR3 bases are TGTGCCTGGACTAAGGGAACCTACGAGCAGTACTTC. Translated: CAWTKGTYEQYF. V and J are TRBV30 and TRBJ2-7; D is uncertain. This CDR3 has 12 residues. V lost 4 bases, J lost 2 bases, and 9 bases lay in between. Germline CDR1 and CDR2: GTSNPN and SVGIG (reference sequence).

Many counts were recorded for this clonotype. CDR3 sequence (DNA): TGTGCCAGCAGTTACGACGGGGGGACCTCCTACAATGAGCAGTTCTTC. Its protein product is CASSYDGGTSYNEQFF. The chain recombines TRBV6-5 with TRBJ2-1, with 7 positions matching TRBD2. Germline V CDR1 and CDR2: MNHEY, SVGAGI. The CDR3 is 16 amino acids. V trimming: 2 bases; J trimming: 0 bases; junction bases outside the gene matches: 4.

In its sample, this clonotype was seen a few times. CDR3 nucleotides: TGTGCCAGCAGTTTCCTGACTAGCGGGTTTGGGGCCAACGTCCTGACTTTC. Encoded protein: CASSFLTSGFGANVLTF. J is TRBJ2-6 and V is TRBV27; 10 bases line up with TRBD2. Unmatched junction bases numbered 5, after V lost 3 bases and J lost 3 bases. Germline-derived CDR1 and CDR2 are MNHEY and SMNVEV (reference sequence). The CDR3 contains 17 residues.

This clonotype showed up many times. The V call is TRBV10-3, the J call TRBJ1-2, with 10 positions matching TRBD1. With V trimmed by 2 bases and J by 2 bases, 2 bases remained unmatched. The CDR3 is 15 amino acids. In germline, CDR1 is ENHRY, CDR2 SYGVKD. CDR3: CAISEPGQGNYGYTF. The CDR3, as DNA: TGTGCCATCAGTGAGCCGGGACAGGGGAACTATGGCTACACCTTC.

The rearrangement links TRBV6-1 to TRBJ2-2; maybe TRBD1 (5 bases). The CDR3 length is 14 residues. Per germline, CDR1 MNHNS and CDR2 SASEGT. Trimming pared 6 bases from V and 4 bases from J, leaving 12 bases between. The CDR3 region is CASRQGRSTGELFF. The CDR3, as DNA: TGTGCCAGCAGGCAGGGAAGAAGCACCGGGGAGCTGTTTTTT.

This clonotype was recorded at least ten times. This chain joins TRBV4-1 and TRBJ2-3; 8 nucleotides match TRBD2. This CDR3 is built from 16 residues. Germline CDR1 is MGHRA and CDR2 is YSYEKL. V was pared by 0 bases and J by 1 base, with 3 bases of the junction left unmatched. The CDR3 region is CASSQDAGGGTDTQYF. Here the CDR3 DNA reads TGCGCCAGCAGCCAAGATGCGGGAGGCGGCACAGATACGCAGTATTTT.

This clonotype occurred many times. The chain carries TRBV12-3 or TRBV12-4 and TRBJ1-1; D ambiguous. V was trimmed by 1 base and J by 5 bases, leaving 14 bases between them. The CDR3 sequence is 15 residues long. The CDR3 bases are TGTGCCAGCAGTTTAGGCCCCGTGGGAGGGACTGAAGCTTTCTTT. It translates to CASSLGPVGGTEAFF.

This clonotype was detected ten times or more. The chain joins TRBV6-1 to TRBJ2-7, with 7 bases identical to TRBD2. The CDR3 runs to 12 residues. Germline V CDR1 and CDR2: MNHNS, SASEGT. Unmatched junction bases numbered 6, after V lost 4 bases and J lost 9 bases. This chain's CDR3 is CASSVGGTVQYF. The CDR3 bases are TGTGCCAGCAGTGTGGGGGGGACGGTGCAGTACTTC.

This clonotype occurred many times. The chain employs TRBV5-5 and TRBJ2-7; 7 nucleotides match TRBD1. The CDR3 runs 15 residues. The ends lost 4 bases at V and 4 bases at J; junction bases unmatched: 11. Germline V gives CDR1 SGHKS, CDR2 YYEKEE (reference sequence). The CDR3 loop reads CASSPDWDREYEQYF. CDR3 sequence (DNA): TGTGCCAGCAGCCCTGACTGGGACAGAGAGTACGAGCAGTACTTC. The full variable domain, in which reference TRBV5-5 and TRBJ2-7 provide the parts outside the CDR3, is DAGVTQSPTHLIKTRGQQVTLRCSPISGHKSVSWYQQVLGQGPQFIFQYYEKEERGRGNFPDRFSARQFPNYSSELNVNALLLGDSALYLCASSPDWDREYEQYFGPGTRLTVT.

The chain is built from TRBV11-2 and TRBJ1-5; D is uncertain. There are 13 residues in the CDR3. Germline CDR1 and CDR2: SGHAT and FQNNGV. V was cut by 8 bases and J by 5 bases, with 13 bases left in between. Written as DNA, the CDR3 is TGTGCCAGCCAAGGAGGCAGCCATCAGCCCCAGCATTTT. It encodes CASQGGSHQPQHF.

This clonotype was seen repeatedly, ten times or more. The genes are TRBV20-1 and TRBJ2-1, with D uncertain. The CDR3 is 11 amino acids. V was clipped by 5 bases and J by 6 bases, with 8 bases between them. Germline CDR1 reads DFQATT; CDR2 reads SNEGSKA (reference sequence). The CDR3 here is CSASPGNEQFF. The DNA of the CDR3 is TGCAGTGCTTCCCCAGGCAATGAGCAGTTCTTC.

This clonotype was counted at least ten times. J is TRBJ2-7 and V is TRBV20-1, with D uncertain. CDR1 DFQATT and CDR2 SNEGSKA come from the germline V gene (reference sequence). This CDR3 region has 15 residues. V lost 0 bases, J lost 6 bases, and 18 bases lay in between. The CDR3 reads CSARDLGRPSLEQYF. In DNA, the CDR3 is TGCAGTGCTAGAGATCTCGGCAGGCCTTCCCTCGAGCAGTACTTC.

This clonotype appeared many times. The V and J genes are TRBV5-1 and TRBJ2-3; TRBD2 agrees at 10 bases. This CDR3 comprises 16 residues. The ends lost 5 bases at V and 2 bases at J; junction bases unmatched: 8. The germline V gene has CDR1 SGHRS and CDR2 YFSETQ. The CDR3 region has the DNA TGCGCCAGCAGACTGGAGGGGACTAGCGCCACAGATACGCAGTATTTT. This translates into CASRLEGTSATDTQYF.

This clonotype was found many times. This chain joins TRBV5-1 and TRBJ1-2, with 8 bases lining up with TRBD1. Germline CDR1 is SGHRS and CDR2 is YFSETQ. This CDR3 comprises 15 residues. The V gene end was trimmed by 3 bases and the J gene end by 1 base; junction bases not matched to a gene: 5. DNA of the CDR3: TGCGCCAGCAGCTCCCTGACAGGGGATAACTATGGCTACACCTTC. It translates to CASSSLTGDNYGYTF.

This clonotype showed up many times. The chain uses TRBV7-2 and TRBJ2-3; D not resolved. Germline assignment: CDR1 SGHTA and CDR2 FQGNSA. There are 14 residues in the CDR3. V gave up 1 base and J gave up 7 bases, with 12 bases separating them. CDR3: CASSLGETLNTQYF. Written as DNA, the CDR3 is TGTGCCAGCAGCTTAGGAGAAACTCTCAATACGCAGTATTTT. The variable domain in full, completed from reference TRBV7-2 and TRBJ2-3, reads GAGVSQSPSNKVTEKGKDVELRCDPISGHTALYWYRQSLGQGLEFLIYFQGNSAPDKSGLPSDRFSAERTGGSVSTLTIQRTQQEDSAVYLCASSLGETLNTQYFGPGTRLTVL.

This clonotype was detected many times. The chain recombines TRBV12-3 or TRBV12-4 with TRBJ2-3; either TRBD1 or TRBD2 may supply D (5 bases each). Trimming cost V 3 bases and J 1 base, with 11 bases left between them. CDR3 length: 15 residues. The CDR3 here is CASSFRGSGTDTQYF. CDR3 nucleotides: TGTGCCAGCAGTTTTAGGGGTAGCGGCACAGATACGCAGTATTTT.

This clonotype has ten or more counts. V is TRBV10-2 and J is TRBJ1-6; a weak D match, TRBD1 (6 bases). V lost 6 bases and J lost 4, with 10 bases in between. Germline V CDR1 and CDR2: WSHSY, SAAADI. CDR3 length: 14 residues. CDR3 protein: CASRGAAYNSPLHF. The CDR3 region has the DNA TGCGCCAGCAGGGGGGCAGCTTATAATTCACCCCTCCACTTT.

The chain combines TRBV10-2 with TRBJ1-1, with D possibly being TRBD1 (5 bases). Trimming pared 0 bases from V and 3 bases from J, leaving 14 bases between. This CDR3 comprises 16 residues. Germline V gene lookup returns CDR1 WSHSY and CDR2 SAAADI. DNA of the CDR3: TGCGCCAGCAGTGAGTCGGGTGGGGGAACGTACACTGAAGCTTTCTTT. Encoded protein: CASSESGGGTYTEAFF.

In its sample, this clonotype was seen a few times. The CDR3 loop is CASSVDPAGSSYNEQFF. The CDR3 DNA is TGTGCCAGCAGTGTGGATCCAGCGGGGAGCTCCTACAATGAGCAGTTCTTC. The chain employs TRBV6-1 and TRBJ2-1, with 7 bases lining up with TRBD2. V was pared by 4 bases and J by 0 bases, with 9 bases of the junction left unmatched. CDR1 is MNHNS and CDR2 is SASEGT in the germline V gene. CDR3 length equals 17 residues.

The chain has TRBV7-9 and TRBJ2-7; no firm D call. The CDR3 has 13 amino acids. Germline loops: CDR1 SEHNR, CDR2 FQNEAQ (reference sequence). Trimming took 5 bases from V and 3 from J, leaving 11 bases between them. The CDR3 coding sequence is TGTGCCAGCAGCCATGCGAGTCTCTACGAGCAGTACTTC. Translating it yields CASSHASLYEQYF.

This clonotype was seen a few times. The rearrangement uses TRBV5-5 and TRBJ2-1; D gene unclear. CDR3 length equals 15 residues. CDR1 is SGHKS and CDR2 is YYEKEE in the germline V gene (reference sequence). With 4 bases removed from V and 0 bases from J, the gap between germline ends came to 11 bases. CDR3 sequence: CASSIQPSSYNEQFF. In DNA form, the CDR3 reads TGTGCCAGCAGCATCCAACCCAGCTCCTACAATGAGCAGTTCTTC.

There are many counts of this clonotype. For the CDR3, the DNA is TGTGCCAGCAGATCCACGGACAGTGCGGAAGAGACCCAGTACTTC. This translates into CASRSTDSAEETQYF. The chain joins TRBV12-3 or TRBV12-4 to TRBJ2-5, with TRBD1 as a possible D gene (6 bases). There are 15 residues in the CDR3. The V gene lost 6 bases and the J gene lost 3 bases, with 17 bases spanning the gap.